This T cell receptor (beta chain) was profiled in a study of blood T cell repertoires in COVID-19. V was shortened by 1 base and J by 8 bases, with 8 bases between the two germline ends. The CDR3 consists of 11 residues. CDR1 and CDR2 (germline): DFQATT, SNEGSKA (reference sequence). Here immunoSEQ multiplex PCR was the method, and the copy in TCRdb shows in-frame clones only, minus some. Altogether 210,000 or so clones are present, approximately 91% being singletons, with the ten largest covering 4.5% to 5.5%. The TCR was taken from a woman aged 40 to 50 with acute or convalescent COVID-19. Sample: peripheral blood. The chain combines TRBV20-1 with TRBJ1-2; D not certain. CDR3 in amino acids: CSARGSLGYTF. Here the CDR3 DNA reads TGCAGTGCTAGAGGTTCGTTGGGCTACACCTTC.